These 21 T cell receptor beta chains came from one sample sequenced in a study of cytomegalovirus exposure and HLA in healthy donors (dated by TCRdb to 2015 to 2018). The library relied on the immunoSEQ multiplex PCR assay. For the multiplex PCR, a mixture combining 60 forward primers for TCR Vbeta segments and 13 reverse primers for TCR Jbeta segments was used. As stored in TCRdb, this immuneACCESS dataset retains in-frame rearrangements with V and J assigned. A fraction of the clones does not appear; measured against another copy, unresolved V genes explain less than half of the discrepancy, and the remainder lacks a known reason. This sample gives approximately 180,000 clones in total; under 80% of them show up just once. The ten largest clones add up to 2% to 2.5% of the sample. Input material: PBMCs. The receptors shown here come from a human donor in good health.

The chain recombines TRBV29-1 with TRBJ2-5, with 11 bases aligning to TRBD1. The CDR3 is 13 amino acids. Per the germline V gene, CDR1 is SQVTM and CDR2 is ANQGSEA. The V segment lost 7 bases and the J segment 5 bases; nucleotides outside the gene matches: 6. The chain's CDR3 is CSAWDRGGETQYF. DNA of the CDR3: TGCAGCGCCTGGGACAGGGGGGGGGAGACCCAGTACTTC. Using reference TRBV29-1 and TRBJ2-5 for the parts outside the CDR3, the full variable domain is SAVISQKPSRDICQRGTSLTIQCQVDSQVTMMFWYRQQPGQSLTLIATANQGSEATYESGFVIDKFPISRPNLTFSTLTVSNMSPEDSSIYLCSAWDRGGETQYFGPGTRLLVL.

This chain links TRBV7-2 with TRBJ2-5, with 7 nucleotides matching TRBD1. Matching the DNA end better, TRBJ2-7 makes the J call doubtful. From germline, CDR1 is SGHTA and CDR2 FQGNSA. The CDR3 covers 14 residues. CDR3 residues: CASSLRQGDGEQYF. As DNA, the CDR3 is TGTGCCAGCAGCTTAAGGCAGGGGGATGGCGAGCAGTACTTC.

J is TRBJ1-1 and V is TRBV5-4; weak D call: TRBD1 (5 bases). From germline, CDR1 is SGHNT and CDR2 YYREEE (reference sequence). With 5 bases removed from V and 2 bases from J, the gap between germline ends came to 13 bases. The CDR3 covers 14 residues. CDR3 protein: CASRPGGVNTEAFF. The CDR3 DNA is TGTGCCAGCAGACCTGGGGGGGTTAACACTGAAGCTTTCTTT.

This clone was observed a few times. The chain uses TRBV30 and TRBJ2-3; the D gene is possibly TRBD2 (6 bases). V lost 3 bases, J lost 0 bases, and 13 bases lay in between. The germline V gene encodes CDR1 GTSNPN and CDR2 SVGIG (reference sequence). The CDR3 sequence is 15 residues long. The CDR3: CAWRTSGPSTDTQYF. The CDR3 nucleotides read TGTGCCTGGAGAACCAGCGGGCCTAGCACAGATACGCAGTATTTT. Looking up the rest from reference TRBV30 and TRBJ2-3 gives the full variable domain: SQTIHQWPATLVQPVGSPLSLECTVEGTSNPNLYWYRQAAGRGLQLLFYSVGIGQISSEVPQNLSASRPQDRQFILSSKKLLLSDSGFYLCAWRTSGPSTDTQYFGPGTRLTVL.

The chain couples TRBV4-1 to TRBJ2-1; 14 bases line up with TRBD2. The V segment lost 0 bases and the J segment 9 bases; nucleotides outside the gene matches: 1. Germline V lookup: CDR1 MGHRA, CDR2 YSYEKL. The CDR3 loop spans 15 amino acids. Here the CDR3 DNA reads TGCGCCAGCAGCCAAGAGGGGACTAGCGGGGGTGAGCAGTTCTTC. This gives the protein CASSQEGTSGGEQFF.

The V call is TRBV6-5, the J call TRBJ2-7, with 7 positions matching TRBD1. The ends lost 5 bases at V and 0 bases at J; junction bases unmatched: 7. Germline values: CDR1 MNHEY, CDR2 SVGAGI. The CDR3 is 15 amino acids. The chain's CDR3 is CASSPLGQSSYEQYF. The CDR3 DNA sequence: TGTGCCAGCAGTCCACTGGGACAGAGCTCCTACGAGCAGTACTTC.

This clone was seen a handful of times. V is TRBV9 and J is TRBJ2-1; D is possibly TRBD2 (6 bases). Germline V gene data show CDR1 as SGDLS and CDR2 as YYNGEE. Trimming removed 4 bases from V and 7 bases from J, with 21 bases in between. The length of the CDR3 is 16 residues. The CDR3 loop is CASSPRVPRGLNEQFF. The CDR3 bases are TGTGCCAGCAGCCCTCGAGTCCCGCGGGGCTTGAATGAGCAGTTCTTC.

This clone appeared once. The chain recombines TRBV19 with TRBJ2-1; 9 bases are shared with TRBD2. V trimming: 5 bases; J trimming: 7 bases; junction bases outside the gene matches: 9. CDR3 size: 15 residues. CDR1 is LNHDA and CDR2 is SQIVND in the germline V gene (reference sequence). CDR3 residues: CASSPPAGGINEQFF. In DNA form, the CDR3 reads TGTGCCAGTAGTCCCCCGGCGGGGGGGATTAATGAGCAGTTCTTC.

V and J are TRBV5-1 and TRBJ1-1; 9 bases are shared with TRBD1. This CDR3 has 17 residues. The junction had 11 bases not matched to a gene; V was cut back by 4 bases and J by 1 base. The germline V gene encodes CDR1 SGHRS and CDR2 YFSETQ. Written as DNA, the CDR3 is TGCGCCAGCAGCACTGGACAGGGGTCGAGGGGGAACACTGAAGCTTTCTTT. Translated, it gives CASSTGQGSRGNTEAFF. Full variable domain (rest looked up from reference TRBV5-1 and TRBJ1-1): KAGVTQTPRYLIKTRGQQVTLSCSPISGHRSVSWYQQTPGQGLQFLFEYFSETQRNKGNFPGRFSGRQFSNSRSEMNVSTLELGDSALYLCASSTGQGSRGNTEAFFGQGTRLTVV.

This chain links TRBV19 with TRBJ1-2; tentatively, D is TRBD1 (5 bases). Trimming took 5 bases from V and 3 from J, leaving 10 bases between them. This CDR3 has 13 residues. Germline V lookup: CDR1 LNHDA, CDR2 SQIVND (reference sequence). Written as DNA, the CDR3 is TGTGCCAGTAGTCAGGACATTTACTATGGCTACACCTTC. Translation gives CASSQDIYYGYTF.

This clone was detected once. This chain joins TRBV6-5 and TRBJ1-6; TRBD1 aligns across 9 bases. The CDR3 is 14 residues long. The germline V gene has CDR1 MNHEY and CDR2 SVGAGI. The V gene end was trimmed by 2 bases and the J gene end by 9 bases; junction bases not matched to a gene: 2. Here the CDR3 reads CASSYGTGFSPLHF. The DNA for the CDR3 is TGTGCCAGCAGTTACGGGACAGGGTTTTCACCCCTCCACTTT.

The V and J genes are TRBV7-2 and TRBJ1-2; TRBD1 might be the D (5 bases). From germline, CDR1 is SGHTA and CDR2 FQGNSA. The V gene lost 6 bases and the J gene lost 8 bases, with 16 bases spanning the gap. CDR3 length: 13 residues. CDR3 nucleotides: TGTGCCAGCAGTCGAATAGGGGCAATGGGCTACACCTTC. Protein: CASSRIGAMGYTF.

The chain has TRBV14 and TRBJ1-1; D remains ambiguous. V was clipped by 4 bases and J by 3 bases, with 12 bases between them. The CDR3 loop spans 14 amino acids. Germline values: CDR1 SGHDN, CDR2 FVKESK. The CDR3 region is CASSLALDYTEAFF. CDR3 DNA sequence: TGTGCCAGCAGCCTGGCCCTAGACTACACTGAAGCTTTCTTT.

The chain couples TRBV2 to TRBJ1-2; 9 nucleotides align to TRBD1. Germline CDR1 is SNHLY and CDR2 is FYNNEI. The CDR3 runs to 14 residues. V lost 1 base, J lost 8 bases, and 5 bases stayed unmatched. CDR3 loop: CASSEGQGDRGYTF. The CDR3 bases are TGTGCCAGCAGTGAAGGACAGGGGGATAGGGGCTACACCTTC.

The chain joins TRBV29-1 to TRBJ1-2; tentative D call: TRBD1 (5 bases). CDR1 and CDR2 (germline): SQVTM, ANQGSEA. V was pared by 4 bases and J by 2 bases, with 14 bases between. This CDR3 has 14 residues. The DNA for the CDR3 is TGCAGCGTTGCCGCTCAGACAGCGAACTATGGCTACACCTTC. Its protein is CSVAAQTANYGYTF.

The rearrangement links TRBV9 to TRBJ1-2, with 11 bases lining up with TRBD1. This CDR3 has 16 amino acids. Per the germline V gene, CDR1 is SGDLS and CDR2 is YYNGEE. Unmatched junction bases numbered 7, after V lost 2 bases and J lost 4 bases. The CDR3 here is CASSVTGTGGTYGYTF. In DNA, the CDR3 is TGTGCCAGCAGCGTCACCGGGACAGGGGGGACCTATGGCTACACCTTC. The complete variable domain, with remaining parts taken from reference TRBV9 and TRBJ1-2, reads DSGVTQTPKHLITATGQRVTLRCSPRSGDLSVYWYQQSLDQGLQFLIQYYNGEERAKGNILERFSAQQFPDLHSELNLSSLELGDSALYFCASSVTGTGGTYGYTFGSGTRLTVV.

This clone was observed a handful of times. The V gene is TRBV4-2, the J gene TRBJ1-1, with D unclear. There are 14 residues in the CDR3. V was clipped by 0 bases and J by 1 base, with 6 bases between them. Germline loops: CDR1 LGHNA, CDR2 YNFKEQ. CDR3 in amino acids: CASSQDPGNTEAFF. The CDR3 nucleotides are TGTGCCAGCAGCCAAGATCCCGGGAACACTGAAGCTTTCTTT.

The rearrangement uses TRBV2 and TRBJ2-1; D perhaps matches TRBD2 (7 bases). V shed 5 bases and J shed 10 bases, with 12 bases lying between them. The CDR3 sequence is 12 residues long. Germline V gene sequence: CDR1 SNHLY, CDR2 FYNNEI. The CDR3 sequence is CASSQGGDEQFF. The CDR3 DNA reads as TGTGCCAGCAGTCAAGGGGGGGACGAGCAGTTCTTC.

This clone showed up many times. The gene calls are TRBV6-4 and TRBJ2-3; 12 nucleotides match TRBD2. V gave up 4 bases and J gave up 1 base; unmatched junction bases: 0. Looked up from germline, CDR1 is MRHNA and CDR2 is SNTAGT. This CDR3 spans 15 amino acids. The DNA for the CDR3 is TGTGCCAGCAGTGGACTAGCGGGGGGCACAGATACGCAGTATTTT. It specifies CASSGLAGGTDTQYF.

The chain combines TRBV12-5 with TRBJ2-1; D ambiguous. Trimming took off 2 bases at V and 6 bases at J, with 8 bases between the two ends. The CDR3 runs to 13 residues. CDR1 LGHNT and CDR2 FRNRAP come from the germline V gene. CDR3 nucleotides: TGTGCTAGTGGTTTGTCCCCAGTCAATGAGCAGTTCTTC. Its translation: CASGLSPVNEQFF.

This chain's CDR3 is CASSLLGLAGSYNEQFF. The CDR3 DNA is TGTGCCAGCAGCTTATTGGGACTAGCGGGGTCATACAATGAGCAGTTCTTC. The rearrangement joins TRBV7-3 to TRBJ2-1; 13 bases agree with TRBD2. Germline V gene sequence: CDR1 SGHTA, CDR2 FQGTGA. V lost 2 bases and J lost 4; bases outside the gene matches: 5. The CDR3 sequence is 17 residues long.